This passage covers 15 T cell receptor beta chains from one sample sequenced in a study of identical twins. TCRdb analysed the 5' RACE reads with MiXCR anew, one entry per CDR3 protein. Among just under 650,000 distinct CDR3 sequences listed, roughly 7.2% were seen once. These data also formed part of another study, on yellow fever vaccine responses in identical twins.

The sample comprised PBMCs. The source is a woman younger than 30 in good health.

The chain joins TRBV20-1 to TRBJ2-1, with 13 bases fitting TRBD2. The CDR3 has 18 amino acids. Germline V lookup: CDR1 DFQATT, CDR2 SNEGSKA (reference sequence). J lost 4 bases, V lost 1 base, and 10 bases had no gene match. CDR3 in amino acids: CSARVDEPGLAGYNEQFF. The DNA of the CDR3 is TGCAGTGCTAGAGTTGATGAACCGGGACTAGCGGGGTACAATGAGCAGTTCTTC.

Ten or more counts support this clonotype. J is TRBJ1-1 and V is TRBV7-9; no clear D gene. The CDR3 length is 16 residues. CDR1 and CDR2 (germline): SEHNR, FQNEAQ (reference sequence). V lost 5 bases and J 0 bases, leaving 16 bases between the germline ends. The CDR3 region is CASSTFMAYMNTEAFF. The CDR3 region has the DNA TGTGCCAGCAGCACTTTCATGGCCTACATGAACACTGAAGCTTTCTTT.

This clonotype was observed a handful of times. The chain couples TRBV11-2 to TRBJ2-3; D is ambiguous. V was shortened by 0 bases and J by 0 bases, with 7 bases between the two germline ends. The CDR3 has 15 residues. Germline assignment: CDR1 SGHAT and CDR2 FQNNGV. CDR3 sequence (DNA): TGTGCCAGCAGCTTAGATGGTTGGAGCACAGATACGCAGTATTTT. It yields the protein CASSLDGWSTDTQYF.

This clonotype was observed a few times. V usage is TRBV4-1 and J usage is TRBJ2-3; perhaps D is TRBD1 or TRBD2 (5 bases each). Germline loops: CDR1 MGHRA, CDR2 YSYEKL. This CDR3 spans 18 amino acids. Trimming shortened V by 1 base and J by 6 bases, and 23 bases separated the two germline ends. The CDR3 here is CASSQVFYGTIVQDTQYF. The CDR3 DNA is TGCGCCAGCAGCCAAGTCTTTTACGGGACCATAGTTCAGGATACGCAGTATTTT.

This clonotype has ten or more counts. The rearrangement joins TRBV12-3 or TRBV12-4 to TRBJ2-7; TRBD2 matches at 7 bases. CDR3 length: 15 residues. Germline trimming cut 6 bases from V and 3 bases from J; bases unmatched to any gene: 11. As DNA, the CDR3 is TGTGCCAGCAGGCCGGATGGGTCTAGCGGCTACGAGCAGTACTTC. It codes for CASRPDGSSGYEQYF.

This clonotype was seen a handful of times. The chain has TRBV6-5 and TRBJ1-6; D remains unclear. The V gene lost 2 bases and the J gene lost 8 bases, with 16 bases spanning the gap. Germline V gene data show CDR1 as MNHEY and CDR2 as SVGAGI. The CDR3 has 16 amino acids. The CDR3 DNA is TGTGCCAGCAGTTACCGGATCGGTGGTTTTGATTCACCCCTCCACTTT. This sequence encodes CASSYRIGGFDSPLHF.

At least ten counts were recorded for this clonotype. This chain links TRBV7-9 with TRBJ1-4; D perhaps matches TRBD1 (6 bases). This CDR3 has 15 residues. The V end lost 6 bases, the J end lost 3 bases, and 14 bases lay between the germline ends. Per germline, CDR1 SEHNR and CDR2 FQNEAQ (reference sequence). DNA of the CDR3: TGTGCCAGCAGACGTCAGGGGACGGCTAATGAAAAACTGTTTTTT. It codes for CASRRQGTANEKLFF.

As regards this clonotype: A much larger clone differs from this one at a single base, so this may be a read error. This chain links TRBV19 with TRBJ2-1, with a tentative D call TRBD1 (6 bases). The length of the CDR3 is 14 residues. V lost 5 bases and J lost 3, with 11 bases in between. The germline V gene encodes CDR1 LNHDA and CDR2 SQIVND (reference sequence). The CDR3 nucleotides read TGTGCCAGTAGTCTCCAGGACAGCTACAATGAGCAGTTCTTC. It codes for CASSLQDSYNEQFF. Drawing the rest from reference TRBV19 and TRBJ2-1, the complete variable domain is DGGITQSPKYLFRKEGQNVTLSCEQNLNHDAMYWYRQDPGQGLRLIYYSQIVNDFQKGDIAEGYSVSREKKESFPLTVTSAQKNPTAFYLCASSLQDSYNEQFFGPGTRLTVL.

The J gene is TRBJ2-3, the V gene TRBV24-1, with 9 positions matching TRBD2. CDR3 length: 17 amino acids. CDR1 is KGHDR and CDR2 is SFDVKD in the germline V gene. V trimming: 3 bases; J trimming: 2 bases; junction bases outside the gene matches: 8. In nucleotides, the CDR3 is TGTGCCACCAGTGATCCGGTAGCGGGGGATGACACAGATACGCAGTATTTT. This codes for CATSDPVAGDDTDTQYF.

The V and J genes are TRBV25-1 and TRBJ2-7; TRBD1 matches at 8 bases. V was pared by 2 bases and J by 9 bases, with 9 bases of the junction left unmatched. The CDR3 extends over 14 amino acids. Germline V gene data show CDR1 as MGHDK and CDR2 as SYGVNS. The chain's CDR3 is CASSERTGINGQYF. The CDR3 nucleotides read TGTGCCAGCAGTGAAAGGACAGGGATCAACGGGCAGTACTTC.

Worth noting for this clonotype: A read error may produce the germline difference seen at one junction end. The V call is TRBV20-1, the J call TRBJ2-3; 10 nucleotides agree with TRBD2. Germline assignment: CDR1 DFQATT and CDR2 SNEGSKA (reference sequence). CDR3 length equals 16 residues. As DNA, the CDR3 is TGCTGTGCTAGAGCTAGCGGGGGCCCAAAGACAGATACGCAGTATTTT. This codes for CCARASGGPKTDTQYF.

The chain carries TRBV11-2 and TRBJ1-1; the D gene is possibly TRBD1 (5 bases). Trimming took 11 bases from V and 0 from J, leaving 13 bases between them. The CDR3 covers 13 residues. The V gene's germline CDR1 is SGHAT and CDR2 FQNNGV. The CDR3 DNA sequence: TGTGCCGGTCGACAGCAAATGAACACTGAAGCTTTCTTT. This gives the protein CAGRQQMNTEAFF.

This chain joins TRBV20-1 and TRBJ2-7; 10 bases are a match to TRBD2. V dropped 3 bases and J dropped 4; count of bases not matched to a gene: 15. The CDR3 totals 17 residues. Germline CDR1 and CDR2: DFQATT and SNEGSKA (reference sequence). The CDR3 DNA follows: TGCAGTGCTAGTGGGTCCGGATACCGGACTAGCGGTTACGAGCAGTACTTC. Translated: CSASGSGYRTSGYEQYF.

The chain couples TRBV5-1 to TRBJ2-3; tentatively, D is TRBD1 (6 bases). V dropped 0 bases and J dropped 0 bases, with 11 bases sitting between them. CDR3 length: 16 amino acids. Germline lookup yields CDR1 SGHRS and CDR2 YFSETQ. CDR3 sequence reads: CASSLGTDPSTDTQYF. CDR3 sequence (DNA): TGCGCCAGCAGCTTGGGGACAGACCCTAGCACAGATACGCAGTATTTT.

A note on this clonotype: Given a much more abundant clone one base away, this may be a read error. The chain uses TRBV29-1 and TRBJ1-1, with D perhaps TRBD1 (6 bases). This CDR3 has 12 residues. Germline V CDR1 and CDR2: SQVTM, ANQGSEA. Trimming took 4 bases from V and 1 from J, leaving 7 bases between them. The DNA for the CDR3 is TGCAGCGTTGCCAGGGGGAACACTGAAGCTTTCTTT. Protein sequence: CSVARGNTEAFF. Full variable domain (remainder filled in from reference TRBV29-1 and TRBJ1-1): SAVISQKPSRDICQRGTSLTIQCQVDSQVTMMFWYRQQPGQSLTLIATANQGSEATYESGFVIDKFPISRPNLTFSTLTVSNMSPEDSSIYLCSVARGNTEAFFGQGTRLTVV.